This is a list of T cell receptor beta chains from one sample in a study of T cell responses to AZD1222 COVID-19 vaccine. Clones were sequenced by immunoSEQ multiplex PCR, and TCRdb holds only the in-frame ones, with some missing. The table includes roughly 120,000 clones, roughly 86% detected once. The sample was peripheral blood, taken 28 days after the second AZD1222 dose. The receptors derive from an adult who received the AZD1222 COVID-19 vaccine. Each CDR3 is given with its conserved first and last residue. Fields, in order: V gene, J gene, clone size, D gene, CDR3 DNA, CDR3 protein. D genes are given only for firm matches. Clone sizes are given selectively: once, few, many, or a class where the clone is expanded.

v_call: TRBV9; j_call: TRBJ1-4; clone_size: NA; d_call: NA; cdr3_nt: TGTGCCAGCAGCGTATATGGGGACAAGAATGAAAAACTGTTTTTT; cdr3_aa: CASSVYGDKNEKLFF
v_call: TRBV7-2; j_call: TRBJ2-1; clone_size: NA; d_call: TRBD2; cdr3_nt: TGTGCCAGCAGTCCCAGGGGACTAGCGGGGGCCTACAATGAGCAGTTCTTC; cdr3_aa: CASSPRGLAGAYNEQFF
v_call: TRBV2; j_call: TRBJ2-1; clone_size: NA; d_call: TRBD2; cdr3_nt: TGTGCCAGCCGCGGGACTAGCGGGGACTACAATGAGCAGTTCTTC; cdr3_aa: CASRGTSGDYNEQFF
v_call: TRBV6-5; j_call: TRBJ1-2; clone_size: NA; d_call: TRBD1; cdr3_nt: TGTGCCAGCAGGGACAGGGGGCAATTGAAAGGCTACACCTTC; cdr3_aa: CASRDRGQLKGYTF
v_call: TRBV9; j_call: TRBJ2-2; clone_size: NA; d_call: TRBD2; cdr3_nt: TGTGCCAGCAGCCCGGGACTAGCGGGAGGGCGATGGACCGGGGAGCTGTTTTTT; cdr3_aa: CASSPGLAGGRWTGELFF
v_call: TRBV2; j_call: TRBJ2-1; clone_size: NA; d_call: NA; cdr3_nt: TGTGCCAGCAGTGATGAGGGGAACTACAATGAGCAGTTCTTC; cdr3_aa: CASSDEGNYNEQFF
v_call: TRBV5-4; j_call: TRBJ1-3; clone_size: once; d_call: NA; cdr3_nt: TGTGCCAGCAGCTTGGGTACGGATGGAAACACCATATATTTT; cdr3_aa: CASSLGTDGNTIYF
v_call: TRBV20-1; j_call: TRBJ1-1; clone_size: NA; d_call: NA; cdr3_nt: TGCAGTGTCAGATCGGGGTTTAAAGCTTTCTTT; cdr3_aa: CSVRSGFKAFF
v_call: TRBV19; j_call: TRBJ1-1; clone_size: NA; d_call: NA; cdr3_nt: TGTGCCAGTAGTTCCCCAGGACAGAATGAAGCTTTCTTT; cdr3_aa: CASSSPGQNEAFF
v_call: TRBV19; j_call: TRBJ1-2; clone_size: once; d_call: NA; cdr3_nt: TGTGCCAGTTCCGTACCCCAGAGAGGTAGCTATGGCTACACCTTC; cdr3_aa: CASSVPQRGSYGYTF
v_call: TRBV24-1; j_call: TRBJ1-1; clone_size: NA; d_call: TRBD1; cdr3_nt: TGTGCCACCAGTTCATCGTACAGAACAGGGGAAATGGAAGCTTTCTTT; cdr3_aa: CATSSSYRTGEMEAFF
v_call: TRBV29-1; j_call: TRBJ1-4; clone_size: NA; d_call: NA; cdr3_nt: TGCAGCGTTCGCCCAGGACATAATGAAAAACTGTTTTTT; cdr3_aa: CSVRPGHNEKLFF
v_call: TRBV4-3; j_call: TRBJ1-1; clone_size: NA; d_call: NA; cdr3_nt: TGCGCCAGCAGCCAAGAGGAGAGGGGCACTGAAGCTTTCTTT; cdr3_aa: CASSQEERGTEAFF
v_call: TRBV4-3; j_call: TRBJ1-5; clone_size: NA; d_call: NA; cdr3_nt: TGCGCCAGCAGCCAAGATCTAGGGGTTTATCAGCCCCAGCATTTT; cdr3_aa: CASSQDLGVYQPQHF
v_call: TRBV19; j_call: TRBJ1-1; clone_size: NA; d_call: NA; cdr3_nt: TGTGCCAGTAGTATGAGCCAACAGGCTATCACTGAAGCTTTCTTT; cdr3_aa: CASSMSQQAITEAFF
v_call: TRBV6-5; j_call: TRBJ2-3; clone_size: NA; d_call: TRBD1; cdr3_nt: TGTGCCAGCAGTCTGCAGGGGGTAGGCACAGATACGCAGTATTTT; cdr3_aa: CASSLQGVGTDTQYF
v_call: TRBV5-1; j_call: TRBJ2-7; clone_size: once; d_call: NA; cdr3_nt: TGCGCCAGCAAACACGACGGAACCTACTCCTACGAGCAGTACTTC; cdr3_aa: CASKHDGTYSYEQYF
v_call: TRBV19; j_call: TRBJ2-5; clone_size: NA; d_call: TRBD2; cdr3_nt: TGTGCCAGTACTCCTGCGGGAGTAGCAGAGACCCAGTACTTC; cdr3_aa: CASTPAGVAETQYF
v_call: TRBV5-1; j_call: TRBJ2-3; clone_size: NA; d_call: NA; cdr3_nt: TGCGCCAGCAGCGCACAGTCGATCACAGATACGCAGTATTTT; cdr3_aa: CASSAQSITDTQYF
v_call: TRBV6-5; j_call: TRBJ2-7; clone_size: NA; d_call: NA; cdr3_nt: TGTGCCAGCAGTTACTTCAGGGAAAACGAGCAGTACTTC; cdr3_aa: CASSYFRENEQYF
v_call: TRBV5-4; j_call: TRBJ2-7; clone_size: NA; d_call: TRBD1; cdr3_nt: TGTGCCAGCAGCTCGACAGGGTTATACGAGCAGTACTTC; cdr3_aa: CASSSTGLYEQYF
v_call: TRBV6-4; j_call: TRBJ2-3; clone_size: few; d_call: TRBD2; cdr3_nt: TGTGCCAGCAGCCTAGCGGGCGGCACAGATACGCAGTATTTT; cdr3_aa: CASSLAGGTDTQYF
v_call: TRBV27; j_call: TRBJ1-5; clone_size: once; d_call: NA; cdr3_nt: TGTGCCAGCAGCTCAGGGGCAGCCGTCAATCAGCCCCAGCATTTT; cdr3_aa: CASSSGAAVNQPQHF
v_call: TRBV5-1; j_call: TRBJ1-3; clone_size: NA; d_call: NA; cdr3_nt: TGCGCCAGCAGCTTATTAGATGGAAACACCATATATTTT; cdr3_aa: CASSLLDGNTIYF
v_call: TRBV11-2; j_call: TRBJ1-2; clone_size: NA; d_call: TRBD1; cdr3_nt: TGTGCCAGCAGCTTCAGGGGGGGCTACACCTTC; cdr3_aa: CASSFRGGYTF
v_call: TRBV4-1; j_call: TRBJ1-5; clone_size: NA; d_call: NA; cdr3_nt: TGCGCCAGCAGCCAAGAAGGACAGAGCAATCAGCCCCAGCATTTT; cdr3_aa: CASSQEGQSNQPQHF
v_call: TRBV7-6; j_call: TRBJ2-5; clone_size: NA; d_call: NA; cdr3_nt: TGTGCCAGCAGCTGGGGGGGCCGCGAGACCCAGTACTTC; cdr3_aa: CASSWGGRETQYF
v_call: TRBV7-9; j_call: TRBJ1-2; clone_size: NA; d_call: NA; cdr3_nt: TGTGCCAGCAGCCCAGTGGGGGGCTATGGCTACACCTTC; cdr3_aa: CASSPVGGYGYTF
v_call: TRBV21-1; j_call: TRBJ2-2; clone_size: NA; d_call: NA; cdr3_nt: TGTGCCAGCAGCAAAGTGAGAGTATCCGCGTCTCCAAACGGGACAGAGAACACCGGGGAGCTGTTTTTT; cdr3_aa: CASSKVRVSASPNGTENTGELFF
v_call: TRBV7-9; j_call: TRBJ2-2; clone_size: NA; d_call: NA; cdr3_nt: TGTGCCAGCAGCTTGACAGGAGCGAACACCGGGGAGCTGTTTTTT; cdr3_aa: CASSLTGANTGELFF
v_call: TRBV21-1; j_call: TRBJ1-5; clone_size: NA; d_call: NA; cdr3_nt: TGTGCCAGCAGCAAGGGGCGTCGGACTCCCCAGGGGAAATCCCAGCATTTT; cdr3_aa: CASSKGRRTPQGKSQHF
v_call: TRBV5-5; j_call: TRBJ1-3; clone_size: NA; d_call: NA; cdr3_nt: TGTGCCAGCAGCTTGGTTCCGGGTACAGGAAACACCATATATTTT; cdr3_aa: CASSLVPGTGNTIYF
v_call: TRBV18; j_call: TRBJ2-7; clone_size: NA; d_call: NA; cdr3_nt: TGTGCCAGCTCACCGGGCTCCACCTACGAGCAGTACTTC; cdr3_aa: CASSPGSTYEQYF
v_call: TRBV3-1/TRBV3-2; j_call: TRBJ1-5; clone_size: NA; d_call: NA; cdr3_nt: TGTGCCAGCAGCCAAGATCTCAGGGGCAATCAGCCCCAGCATTTT; cdr3_aa: CASSQDLRGNQPQHF
v_call: TRBV14; j_call: TRBJ1-1; clone_size: NA; d_call: NA; cdr3_nt: TGTGCCAGCAGCCAAGATCCGTGGAGGGGGGCTTTCTTT; cdr3_aa: CASSQDPWRGAFF
v_call: TRBV4-3; j_call: TRBJ2-3; clone_size: NA; d_call: NA; cdr3_nt: TGCGCCAGCAGCCAAACACCTTCGGATACGCAGTATTTT; cdr3_aa: CASSQTPSDTQYF
v_call: TRBV18; j_call: TRBJ1-4; clone_size: NA; d_call: NA; cdr3_nt: TGTGCCAGCTCGCCAGCAAGTGCAACTAATGAAAAACTGTTTTTT; cdr3_aa: CASSPASATNEKLFF
v_call: TRBV21-1; j_call: TRBJ1-1; clone_size: NA; d_call: NA; cdr3_nt: TGTGCCAGCAGCAAATGGGGCGACACTGAAGCTTTCTTT; cdr3_aa: CASSKWGDTEAFF
v_call: TRBV7-9; j_call: TRBJ1-2; clone_size: NA; d_call: TRBD1; cdr3_nt: TGTGCCAGCAGCTTAGAACAGGGGTCTGGCTACACCTTC; cdr3_aa: CASSLEQGSGYTF
v_call: TRBV5-1; j_call: TRBJ1-1; clone_size: NA; d_call: NA; cdr3_nt: TGCGCCAGCAGCTTGGAACAGGCGAACACTGAAGCTTTCTTT; cdr3_aa: CASSLEQANTEAFF
v_call: TRBV4-1; j_call: TRBJ2-7; clone_size: NA; d_call: TRBD1; cdr3_nt: TGCGCCAGCAGCGCTCGGGACAGGGTTTACGAGCAGTACTTC; cdr3_aa: CASSARDRVYEQYF
v_call: TRBV6-5; j_call: TRBJ2-7; clone_size: NA; d_call: NA; cdr3_nt: TGTGCCAGCAATTACAGAGATATCTACGAGCAGTACTTC; cdr3_aa: CASNYRDIYEQYF
v_call: TRBV12-3/TRBV12-4; j_call: TRBJ1-1; clone_size: NA; d_call: NA; cdr3_nt: TGTGCCAGCAGTTTCCGGGGGAACACTGAAGCTTTCTTT; cdr3_aa: CASSFRGNTEAFF
v_call: TRBV28; j_call: TRBJ1-3; clone_size: NA; d_call: NA; cdr3_nt: TGTGCCACCTGGGAGGGTAACTCTGGAAACACCATATATTTT; cdr3_aa: CATWEGNSGNTIYF
v_call: TRBV5-6; j_call: TRBJ2-1; clone_size: few; d_call: NA; cdr3_nt: TGTGCCAGCAGCTTGGTAGCGGACTTTCGCAGTGAGCAGTTCTTC; cdr3_aa: CASSLVADFRSEQFF
v_call: TRBV6-5; j_call: TRBJ1-5; clone_size: NA; d_call: NA; cdr3_nt: TGTGCCAGCACCCGGGAACAGCCCAATCAGCCCCAGCATTTT; cdr3_aa: CASTREQPNQPQHF
v_call: TRBV25-1; j_call: TRBJ2-7; clone_size: NA; d_call: NA; cdr3_nt: TGTGCCAGCAGTGAAAGTTTAGACTCTAAATCCTACGAGCAGTACTTC; cdr3_aa: CASSESLDSKSYEQYF
v_call: TRBV7-2; j_call: TRBJ1-2; clone_size: NA; d_call: NA; cdr3_nt: TGTGCCAGCAGCTTAGGGCGTGTCTATGGCTACACCTTC; cdr3_aa: CASSLGRVYGYTF
v_call: TRBV11-1; j_call: TRBJ2-1; clone_size: NA; d_call: NA; cdr3_nt: TGTGCCAGCAGCCAGGCCGGGGAGAAGTACAATGAGCAGTTCTTC; cdr3_aa: CASSQAGEKYNEQFF
v_call: TRBV28; j_call: TRBJ1-2; clone_size: NA; d_call: TRBD1; cdr3_nt: TGTGCCAGCAGTTCTGGGACAGGGGTAAACTATGGCTACACCTTC; cdr3_aa: CASSSGTGVNYGYTF
v_call: TRBV4-2; j_call: TRBJ2-2; clone_size: NA; d_call: NA; cdr3_nt: TGTGCCAGCAGCCGACTATCAGGGCTCCCCACCGGGGAGCTGTTTTTT; cdr3_aa: CASSRLSGLPTGELFF
v_call: TRBV3-1/TRBV3-2; j_call: TRBJ2-5; clone_size: NA; d_call: TRBD2; cdr3_nt: TGTGCCAGCAGCCAAGATGGGGCGGGAGAAGAGACCCAGTACTTC; cdr3_aa: CASSQDGAGEETQYF
v_call: TRBV18; j_call: TRBJ2-7; clone_size: NA; d_call: TRBD2; cdr3_nt: TGTGCCAGCCGACCGGGACTATACGAATACGAGCAGTACTTC; cdr3_aa: CASRPGLYEYEQYF
v_call: TRBV9; j_call: TRBJ2-2; clone_size: NA; d_call: TRBD1; cdr3_nt: TGTGCCAGCAGTAACCTAGCAGGGGGCGGCACCGGGGAGCTGTTTTTT; cdr3_aa: CASSNLAGGGTGELFF